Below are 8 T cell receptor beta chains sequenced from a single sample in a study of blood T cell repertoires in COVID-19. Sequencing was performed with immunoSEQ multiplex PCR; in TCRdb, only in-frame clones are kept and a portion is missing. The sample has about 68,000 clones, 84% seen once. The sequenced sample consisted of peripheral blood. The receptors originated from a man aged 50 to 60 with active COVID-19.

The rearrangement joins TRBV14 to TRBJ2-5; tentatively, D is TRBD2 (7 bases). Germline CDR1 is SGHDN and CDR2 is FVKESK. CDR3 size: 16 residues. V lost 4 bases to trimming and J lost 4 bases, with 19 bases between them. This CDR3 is CASSLEVGGLLETQYF. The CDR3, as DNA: TGTGCCAGCAGCCTTGAGGTCGGGGGGCTTTTAGAGACCCAGTACTTC.

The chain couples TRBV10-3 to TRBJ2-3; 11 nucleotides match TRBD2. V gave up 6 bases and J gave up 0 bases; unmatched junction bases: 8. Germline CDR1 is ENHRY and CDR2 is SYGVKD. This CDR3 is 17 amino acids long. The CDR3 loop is CAISPLAGGVSTDTQYF. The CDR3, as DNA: TGTGCCATCAGCCCCCTAGCGGGGGGTGTAAGCACAGATACGCAGTATTTT.

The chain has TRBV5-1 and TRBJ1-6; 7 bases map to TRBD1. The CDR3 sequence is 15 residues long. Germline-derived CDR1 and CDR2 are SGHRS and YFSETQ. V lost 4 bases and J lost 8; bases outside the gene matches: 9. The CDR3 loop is CASSVDRPPDSPLHF. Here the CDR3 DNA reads TGCGCCAGCAGCGTGGACAGGCCCCCGGATTCACCCCTCCACTTT.

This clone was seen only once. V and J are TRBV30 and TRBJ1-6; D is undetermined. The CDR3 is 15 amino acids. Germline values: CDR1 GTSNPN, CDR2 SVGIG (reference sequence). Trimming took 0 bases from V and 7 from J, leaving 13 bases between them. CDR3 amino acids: CAWSVQGRLNSPLHF. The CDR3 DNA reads TGTGCCTGGAGTGTACAAGGTAGACTAAATTCACCCCTCCACTTT.

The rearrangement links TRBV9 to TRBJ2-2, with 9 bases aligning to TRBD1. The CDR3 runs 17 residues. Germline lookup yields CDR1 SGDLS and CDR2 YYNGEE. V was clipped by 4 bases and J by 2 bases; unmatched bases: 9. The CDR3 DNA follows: TGTGCCAGCAGCACTCGGGACAGGGCTGGAAACACCGGGGAGCTGTTTTTT. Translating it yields CASSTRDRAGNTGELFF.

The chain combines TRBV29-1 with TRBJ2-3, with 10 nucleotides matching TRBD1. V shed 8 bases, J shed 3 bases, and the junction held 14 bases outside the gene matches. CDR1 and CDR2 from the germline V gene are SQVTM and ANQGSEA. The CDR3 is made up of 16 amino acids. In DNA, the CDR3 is TGCAGCACGTCGGACCGGGACAGGGGTCGAACAGATACGCAGTATTTT. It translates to CSTSDRDRGRTDTQYF.

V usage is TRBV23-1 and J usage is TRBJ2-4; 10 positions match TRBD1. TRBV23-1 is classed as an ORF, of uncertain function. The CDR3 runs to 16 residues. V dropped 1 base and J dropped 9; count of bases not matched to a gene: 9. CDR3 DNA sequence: TGCGCCAGCAGTCAATATTCCCGGACAGGGGGGGTCATTCAGTACTTC. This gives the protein CASSQYSRTGGVIQYF.

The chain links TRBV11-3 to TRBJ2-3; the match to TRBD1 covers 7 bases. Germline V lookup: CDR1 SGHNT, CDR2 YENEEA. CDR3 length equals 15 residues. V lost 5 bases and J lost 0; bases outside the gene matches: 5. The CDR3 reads CASSQGQSSTDTQYF. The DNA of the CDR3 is TGTGCCAGCAGCCAGGGACAGTCTAGCACAGATACGCAGTATTTT.